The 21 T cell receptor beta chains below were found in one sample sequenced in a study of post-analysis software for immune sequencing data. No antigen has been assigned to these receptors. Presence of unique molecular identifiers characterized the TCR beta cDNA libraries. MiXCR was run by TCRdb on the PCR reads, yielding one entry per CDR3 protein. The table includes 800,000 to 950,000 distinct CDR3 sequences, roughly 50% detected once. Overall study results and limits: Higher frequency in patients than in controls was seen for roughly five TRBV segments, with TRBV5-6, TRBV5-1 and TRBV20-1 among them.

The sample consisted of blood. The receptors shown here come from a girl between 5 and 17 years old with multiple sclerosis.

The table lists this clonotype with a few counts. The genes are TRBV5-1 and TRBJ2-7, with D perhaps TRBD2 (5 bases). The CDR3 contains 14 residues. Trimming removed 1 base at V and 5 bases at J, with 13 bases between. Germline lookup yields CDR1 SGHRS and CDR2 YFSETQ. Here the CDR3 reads CASSLRGRGDEQYF. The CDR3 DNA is TGCGCCAGCAGCTTGAGAGGGCGCGGTGACGAGCAGTACTTC.

The CDR3 DNA sequence: TGTGCCAGCAGCTTTACTAGCGGGAGAATCGATGCGCAGTATTTT. Amino acids: CASSFTSGRIDAQYF. V and J are TRBV7-2 and TRBJ2-3; 11 positions agree with TRBD2. V shed 3 bases and J 10 bases; nucleotides not matched to a gene: 9. The CDR3 has 15 amino acids. Germline V gives CDR1 SGHTA, CDR2 FQGNSA.

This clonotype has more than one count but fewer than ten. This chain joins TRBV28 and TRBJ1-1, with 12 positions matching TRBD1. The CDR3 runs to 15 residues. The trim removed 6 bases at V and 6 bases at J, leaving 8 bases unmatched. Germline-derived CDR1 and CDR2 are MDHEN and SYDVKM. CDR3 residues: CASSQPRDRGPEAFF. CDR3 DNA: TGTGCCAGCAGCCAACCTCGGGACAGGGGGCCTGAAGCTTTCTTT.

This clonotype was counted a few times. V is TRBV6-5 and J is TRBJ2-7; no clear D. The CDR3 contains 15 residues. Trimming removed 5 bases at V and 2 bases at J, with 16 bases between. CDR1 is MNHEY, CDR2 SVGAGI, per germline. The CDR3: CASSPYYGSAYEQYF. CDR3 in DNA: TGTGCCAGCAGTCCGTATTATGGGTCCGCCTACGAGCAGTACTTC.

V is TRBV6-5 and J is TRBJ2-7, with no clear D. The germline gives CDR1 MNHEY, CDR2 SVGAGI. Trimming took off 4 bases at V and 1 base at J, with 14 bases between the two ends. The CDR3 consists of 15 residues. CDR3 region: CASSSSKAASYEQYF. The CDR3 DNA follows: TGTGCCAGCAGTTCCTCGAAGGCTGCTTCCTACGAGCAGTACTTC.

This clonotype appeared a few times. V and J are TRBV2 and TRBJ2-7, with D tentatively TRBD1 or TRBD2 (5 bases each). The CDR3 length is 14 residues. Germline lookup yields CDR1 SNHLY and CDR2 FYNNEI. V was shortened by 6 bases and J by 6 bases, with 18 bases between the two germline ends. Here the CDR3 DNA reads TGTGCCAGCAGAAGGACTGTCGGGGCTCTCGAGCAGTACTTC. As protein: CASRRTVGALEQYF.

The CDR3 loop is CASSTDRPVGGYTF. In nucleotides, the CDR3 is TGTGCCAGCAGCACGGACAGGCCCGTAGGCGGCTACACCTTC. The chain has TRBV7-9 and TRBJ1-2; 7 bases fit TRBD1. Germline V CDR1 and CDR2: SEHNR, FQNEAQ (reference sequence). CDR3 length equals 14 residues. The V segment lost 5 bases and the J segment 8 bases; nucleotides outside the gene matches: 11.

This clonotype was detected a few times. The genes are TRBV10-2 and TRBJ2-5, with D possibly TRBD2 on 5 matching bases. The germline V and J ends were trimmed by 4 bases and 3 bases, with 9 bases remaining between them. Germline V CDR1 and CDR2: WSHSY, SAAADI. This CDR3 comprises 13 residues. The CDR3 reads CASSVRGKETQYF. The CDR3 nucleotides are TGCGCCAGCAGTGTGAGAGGGAAAGAGACCCAGTACTTC.

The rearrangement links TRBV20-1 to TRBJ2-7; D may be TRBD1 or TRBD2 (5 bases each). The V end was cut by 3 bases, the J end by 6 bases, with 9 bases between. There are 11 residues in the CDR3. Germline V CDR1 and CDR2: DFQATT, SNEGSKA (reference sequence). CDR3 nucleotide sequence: TGCAGTGCTAGTAAGGGGAGCGAGCAGTACTTC. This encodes CSASKGSEQYF.

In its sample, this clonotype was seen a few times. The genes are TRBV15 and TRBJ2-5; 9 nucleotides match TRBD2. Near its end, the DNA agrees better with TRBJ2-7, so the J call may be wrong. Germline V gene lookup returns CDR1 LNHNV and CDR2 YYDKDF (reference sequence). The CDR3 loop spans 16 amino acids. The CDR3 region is CATSRGFSGSRYEQYF. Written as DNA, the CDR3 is TGTGCCACCAGCAGAGGATTTAGCGGGAGTCGCTACGAGCAGTACTTC.

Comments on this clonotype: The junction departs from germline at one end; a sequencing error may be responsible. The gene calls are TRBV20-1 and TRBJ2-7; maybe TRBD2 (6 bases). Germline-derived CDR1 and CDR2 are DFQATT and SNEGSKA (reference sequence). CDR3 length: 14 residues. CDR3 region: CSARGGAPSSEQYF. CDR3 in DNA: TGCAGTGCTAGAGGCGGGGCCCCCTCCTCCGAGCAGTACTTC.

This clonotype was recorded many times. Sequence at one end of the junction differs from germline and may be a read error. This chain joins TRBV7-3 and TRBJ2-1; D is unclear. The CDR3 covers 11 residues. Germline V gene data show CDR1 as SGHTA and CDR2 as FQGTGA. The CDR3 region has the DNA TGTGCCAGCAGCTCCAACAATGAGCAGTTCTTC. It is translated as CASSSNNEQFF.

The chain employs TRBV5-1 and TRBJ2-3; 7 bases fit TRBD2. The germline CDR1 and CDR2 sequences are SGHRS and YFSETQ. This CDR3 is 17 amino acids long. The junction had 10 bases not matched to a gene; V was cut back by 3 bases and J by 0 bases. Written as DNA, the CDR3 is TGCGCCAGCAGCTCCACAAACGGGGGGACTAGCACAGATACGCAGTATTTT. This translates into CASSSTNGGTSTDTQYF.

CDR3 loop: CSVLARFSYNEQFF. The CDR3 nucleotides are TGCAGCGTCCTGGCCAGATTCTCCTACAATGAGCAGTTCTTC. The V call is TRBV29-1, the J call TRBJ2-1; no definite D call. The CDR3 is made up of 14 amino acids. The germline V and J ends were trimmed by 6 bases and 0 bases, with 12 bases remaining between them. Germline V CDR1 and CDR2: SQVTM, ANQGSEA.

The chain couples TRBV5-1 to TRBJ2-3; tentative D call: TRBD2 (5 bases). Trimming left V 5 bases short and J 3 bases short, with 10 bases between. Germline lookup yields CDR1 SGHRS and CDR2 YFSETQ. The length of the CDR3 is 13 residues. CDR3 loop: CASRRTPTDTQYF. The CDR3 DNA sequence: TGCGCCAGCAGACGGACTCCGACAGATACGCAGTATTTT.

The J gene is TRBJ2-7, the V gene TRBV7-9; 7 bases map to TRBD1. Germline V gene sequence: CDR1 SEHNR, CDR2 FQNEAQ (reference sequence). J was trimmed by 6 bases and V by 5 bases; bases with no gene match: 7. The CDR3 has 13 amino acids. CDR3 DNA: TGTGCCAGCAGCCAACAGGGGAAGGGCGAGCAGTACTTC. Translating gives CASSQQGKGEQYF. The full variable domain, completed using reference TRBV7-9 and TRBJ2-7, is DTGVSQNPRHKITKRGQNVTFRCDPISEHNRLYWYRQTLGQGPEFLTYFQNEAQLEKSRLLSDRFSAERPKGSFSTLEIQRTEQGDSAMYLCASSQQGKGEQYFGPGTRLTVT.

The CDR3 region has the DNA TGTGCCAGCAGTTACTCACGGGAGGTCTCCTACGAGCAGTACTTC. Its translation is CASSYSREVSYEQYF. This chain links TRBV6-5 with TRBJ2-5; 7 nucleotides align to TRBD2. The J call may not be correct, given that the DNA end is closer to TRBJ2-7. The length of the CDR3 is 15 residues. From germline, CDR1 is MNHEY and CDR2 SVGAGI.

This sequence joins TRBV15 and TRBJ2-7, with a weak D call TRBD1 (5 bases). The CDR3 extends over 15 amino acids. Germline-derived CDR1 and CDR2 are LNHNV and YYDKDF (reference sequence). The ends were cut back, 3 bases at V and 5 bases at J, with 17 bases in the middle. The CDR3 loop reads CATSSPQGQSNEQYF. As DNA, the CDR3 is TGTGCCACCAGCAGCCCCCAGGGCCAGTCCAACGAGCAGTACTTC.

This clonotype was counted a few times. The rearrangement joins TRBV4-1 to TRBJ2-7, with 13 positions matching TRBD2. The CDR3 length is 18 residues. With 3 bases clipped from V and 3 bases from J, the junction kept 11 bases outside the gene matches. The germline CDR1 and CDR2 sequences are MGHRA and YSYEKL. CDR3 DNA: TGCGCCAGCAGCCACCAAACACCCGGGACTAGCGGGATCTACGAGCAGTACTTC. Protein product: CASSHQTPGTSGIYEQYF.

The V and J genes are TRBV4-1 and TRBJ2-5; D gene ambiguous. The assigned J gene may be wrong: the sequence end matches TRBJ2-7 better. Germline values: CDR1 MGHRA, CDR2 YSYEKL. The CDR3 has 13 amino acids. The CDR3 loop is CASSHPDAYEQYF. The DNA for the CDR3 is TGCGCCAGCAGCCATCCGGATGCCTACGAGCAGTACTTC.

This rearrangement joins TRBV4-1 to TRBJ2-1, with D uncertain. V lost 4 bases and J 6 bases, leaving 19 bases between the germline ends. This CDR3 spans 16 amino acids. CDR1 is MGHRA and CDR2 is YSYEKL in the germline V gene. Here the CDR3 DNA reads TGCGCCAGCAGCCCACAAAGGAGCGTTAGGTTCAATGAGCAGTTCTTC. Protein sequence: CASSPQRSVRFNEQFF.